These 21 T cell receptor beta chains were sequenced from one sample in a study of blood T cell repertoires in COVID-19. Some clones are missing from TCRdb's copy, which holds only in-frame ones; the method was immunoSEQ multiplex PCR. The sample lists some 200,000 clones; around 84% were seen once. The sequencing sample was made of peripheral blood. The receptors here all came from a woman at least 80 years old with COVID-19, enrolled during active disease.

This chain links TRBV19 with TRBJ2-2, with D hard to call. V was trimmed by 5 bases and J by 0 bases, leaving 13 bases between them. Germline CDR1 is LNHDA and CDR2 is SQIVND (reference sequence). The CDR3 is made up of 16 amino acids. The CDR3 nucleotides read TGTGCCAGTAGTTGGTGGAGCGACCCGAACACCGGGGAGCTGTTTTTT. This translates into CASSWWSDPNTGELFF.

This clone was seen just once. The J gene is TRBJ2-2, the V gene TRBV18, with a weak D call TRBD1 (6 bases). This CDR3 spans 16 amino acids. CDR1 is KGHSH, CDR2 LQKENI, per germline. V lost 3 bases and J 1 base, leaving 12 bases between the germline ends. CDR3 in DNA: TGTGCCAGCTCACCTCCTCAGGGGAGGAACACCGGGGAGCTGTTTTTT. Residues: CASSPPQGRNTGELFF.

This clone appeared a single time. The chain recombines TRBV5-4 with TRBJ2-2, with 7 bases matching TRBD1. Per germline, CDR1 SGHNT and CDR2 YYREEE (reference sequence). This CDR3 has 15 residues. With 3 bases clipped from V and 5 bases from J, the junction kept 7 bases outside the gene matches. The CDR3: CASSSGDRVTGELFF. In nucleotides, the CDR3 is TGTGCCAGCAGCTCAGGCGACAGGGTTACCGGGGAGCTGTTTTTT. The full variable domain, rest sourced from reference TRBV5-4 and TRBJ2-2, is ETGVTQSPTHLIKTRGQQVTLRCSSQSGHNTVSWYQQALGQGPQFIFQYYREEENGRGNFPPRFSGLQFPNYSSELNVNALELDDSALYLCASSSGDRVTGELFFGEGSRLTVL.

This rearrangement joins TRBV5-1 to TRBJ1-1; D unresolved. The CDR3 runs 16 residues. V was pared by 2 bases and J by 1 base, with 15 bases between. Germline CDR1 is SGHRS and CDR2 is YFSETQ. CDR3 DNA: TGCGCCAGCAGCTTACAAGTGAGCGCGGGGAACACTGAAGCTTTCTTT. Translation gives CASSLQVSAGNTEAFF. Full variable domain (missing parts from reference TRBV5-1 and TRBJ1-1): KAGVTQTPRYLIKTRGQQVTLSCSPISGHRSVSWYQQTPGQGLQFLFEYFSETQRNKGNFPGRFSGRQFSNSRSEMNVSTLELGDSALYLCASSLQVSAGNTEAFFGQGTRLTVV.

The sample holds one count of this clone. The chain is built from TRBV18 and TRBJ2-5; D is perhaps TRBD1 (5 bases). Trimming took 4 bases from V and 4 from J, leaving 13 bases between them. The CDR3 totals 14 residues. The V gene's germline CDR1 is KGHSH and CDR2 LQKENI. The CDR3 bases are TGTGCCAGCTCACTGGCAGGGTTAGGAGAGACCCAGTACTTC. Protein product: CASSLAGLGETQYF.

The gene calls are TRBV24-1 and TRBJ2-1; possible D gene TRBD2, 5 bases. CDR1 is KGHDR and CDR2 is SFDVKD in the germline V gene. Trimming removed 4 bases at V and 7 bases at J, with 16 bases between. The CDR3 runs 15 residues. The CDR3 spells CATSEGSLARNEQFF. DNA for the CDR3: TGTGCCACCAGTGAAGGGTCCCTAGCACGGAATGAGCAGTTCTTC.

The V call is TRBV19, the J call TRBJ2-1, with 11 bases aligning to TRBD1. V shed 6 bases and J 6 bases; nucleotides not matched to a gene: 10. Germline V lookup: CDR1 LNHDA, CDR2 SQIVND (reference sequence). This CDR3 is built from 16 residues. CDR3 DNA: TGTGCCAGTAGAGACGGGACAGGGGGTATTGGCAATGAGCAGTTCTTC. Encoded protein: CASRDGTGGIGNEQFF.

V and J are TRBV3-1 (or the pseudogene TRBV3-2) and TRBJ2-1; 9 bases are a match to TRBD1. V shed 4 bases, J shed 1 base, and the junction held 2 bases outside the gene matches. The CDR3 is made up of 15 amino acids. Germline V gene lookup returns CDR1 LGHDT and CDR2 YNNKEL (reference sequence). The chain's CDR3 is CASSPDRGSYNEQFF. The CDR3 DNA is TGTGCCAGCAGCCCGGACAGGGGATCCTACAATGAGCAGTTCTTC.

The chain is built from TRBV7-9 and TRBJ1-2; D possibly corresponds to TRBD1 (6 bases). Trimming removed 2 bases from V and 2 bases from J, with 9 bases in between. Per the germline V gene, CDR1 is SEHNR and CDR2 is FQNEAQ (reference sequence). The CDR3 totals 14 residues. CDR3 sequence reads: CASSLPGANYGYTF. The CDR3, as DNA: TGTGCCAGCAGCTTACCAGGGGCCAACTATGGCTACACCTTC.

The chain links TRBV6-4 to TRBJ1-3, with D possibly TRBD1 on 5 matching bases. The CDR3 covers 18 residues. From germline, CDR1 is MRHNA and CDR2 SNTAGT. The V and J ends lost 4 bases and 0 bases respectively, with 19 bases between them. This CDR3 is CASSVKLGQPSSGNTIYF. The CDR3 DNA is TGTGCCAGCAGTGTCAAGTTGGGGCAGCCCAGCTCTGGAAACACCATATATTTT.

The chain combines TRBV6-1 with TRBJ1-2, with D perhaps TRBD1 (5 bases). From germline, CDR1 is MNHNS and CDR2 SASEGT. Trimming cost V 4 bases and J 8 bases, with 26 bases left between them. The CDR3 has 17 residues. The CDR3: CASSASGLGGPYRGYTF. CDR3 sequence (DNA): TGTGCCAGCAGTGCCTCGGGACTCGGGGGTCCCTATCGAGGCTACACCTTC.

The chain recombines TRBV24-1 with TRBJ2-2, with TRBD1 identical over 7 bases. The germline V gene has CDR1 KGHDR and CDR2 SFDVKD. The trim removed 6 bases at V and 9 bases at J, leaving 6 bases unmatched. This CDR3 is 13 amino acids long. The CDR3 spells CATSRQGGRELFF. In nucleotides, the CDR3 is TGTGCCACCAGTCGACAGGGTGGAAGGGAGCTGTTTTTT.

In the case of this clone: Other DNA sequences in this sample translate to the same CDR3. V is TRBV19 and J is TRBJ1-6; 9 bases fit TRBD1. V was clipped by 2 bases and J by 9 bases; unmatched bases: 5. CDR3 length: 15 amino acids. Germline loops: CDR1 LNHDA, CDR2 SQIVND (reference sequence). CDR3 protein: CASSITRTGVSPLHF. DNA for the CDR3: TGTGCCAGTAGTATAACCCGGACAGGGGTTTCACCCCTCCACTTT. The full variable domain, its missing parts supplied by reference TRBV19 and TRBJ1-6, is DGGITQSPKYLFRKEGQNVTLSCEQNLNHDAMYWYRQDPGQGLRLIYYSQIVNDFQKGDIAEGYSVSREKKESFPLTVTSAQKNPTAFYLCASSITRTGVSPLHFGNGTRLTVT.

The V gene is TRBV7-9, the J gene TRBJ1-4; weak D call: TRBD1 (5 bases). Trimming removed 0 bases at V and 3 bases at J, with 11 bases between. The germline gives CDR1 SEHNR, CDR2 FQNEAQ (reference sequence). The CDR3 contains 16 residues. The CDR3 region is CASSLALPGSNEKLFF. CDR3 nucleotides: TGTGCCAGCAGCTTAGCCCTCCCAGGGTCTAATGAAAAACTGTTTTTT.

The chain joins TRBV6-5 to TRBJ2-2; 7 nucleotides align to TRBD2. The germline CDR1 and CDR2 sequences are MNHEY and SVGAGI. J lost 5 bases, V lost 7 bases, and 7 bases had no gene match. This CDR3 is 14 amino acids long. The CDR3 region has the DNA TGTGCCAGCACTGGATGGGGAGGGACCGGGGAGCTGTTTTTT. Translating gives CASTGWGGTGELFF.

The chain is built from TRBV6-5 and TRBJ2-3, with 7 bases that match TRBD1. Germline V gives CDR1 MNHEY, CDR2 SVGAGI. V lost 6 bases to trimming and J lost 2 bases; unmatched junction nucleotides: 5. The length of the CDR3 is 14 residues. The CDR3 reads CASRTGTATDTQYF. In DNA, the CDR3 is TGTGCCAGCAGGACCGGGACAGCCACAGATACGCAGTATTTT.

The chain employs TRBV19 and TRBJ1-2, with D possibly matching TRBD1 (6 bases). Trimming removed 6 bases from V and 7 bases from J, with 12 bases in between. The CDR3 contains 12 residues. Germline CDR1 and CDR2: LNHDA and SQIVND (reference sequence). CDR3 sequence (DNA): TGTGCCAGTAGCTGGGGCAGGGGTGGCTACACCTTC. Protein: CASSWGRGGYTF.

The chain links TRBV7-9 to TRBJ2-2, with D possibly matching TRBD1 (6 bases). V lost 7 bases, J lost 8 bases, and 20 bases lay in between. CDR1 is SEHNR, CDR2 FQNEAQ, per germline (reference sequence). This CDR3 has 15 amino acids. The CDR3, as DNA: TGTGCCAGCACACAGGGACGGACAGACTCTGGGGAGCTGTTTTTT. Its translation: CASTQGRTDSGELFF. Supplemented by reference TRBV7-9 and TRBJ2-2, the full variable domain reads DTGVSQNPRHKITKRGQNVTFRCDPISEHNRLYWYRQTLGQGPEFLTYFQNEAQLEKSRLLSDRFSAERPKGSFSTLEIQRTEQGDSAMYLCASTQGRTDSGELFFGEGSRLTVL.

The chain combines TRBV27 with TRBJ1-6, with a possible D match to TRBD1 (6 bases). The CDR3 extends over 15 amino acids. The germline V and J ends were trimmed by 5 bases and 6 bases, with 14 bases remaining between them. Germline lookup yields CDR1 MNHEY and CDR2 SMNVEV (reference sequence). This CDR3 reads CASSPQQGSNSPLHF. CDR3 DNA sequence: TGTGCCAGCAGTCCCCAACAGGGCAGTAATTCACCCCTCCACTTT.

The chain uses TRBV4-2 and TRBJ1-6; D gene unclear. CDR1 and CDR2 (germline): LGHNA, YNFKEQ. This CDR3 comprises 13 residues. V was pared by 0 bases and J by 7 bases, with 4 bases between. CDR3 sequence: CASSQDRNSPLHF. As DNA, the CDR3 is TGTGCCAGCAGCCAAGATCGGAATTCACCCCTCCACTTT.

This clone was observed a handful of times. The CDR3 coding sequence is TGTGCCAGCAGCCGTAACCCGGGACAGGGCTACGAGCAGTACTTC. This translates into CASSRNPGQGYEQYF. The chain links TRBV6-5 to TRBJ2-7; 9 bases line up with TRBD1. CDR3 size: 15 residues. The trim removed 6 bases at V and 3 bases at J, leaving 9 bases unmatched. Germline-derived CDR1 and CDR2 are MNHEY and SVGAGI.